The 3 T cell receptor beta chains below were found in one sample sequenced in a study of T cell repertoires in cytomegalovirus infection. TCRdb reanalysed the reads using MiXCR and keeps one entry per CDR3 protein. The sample includes a few hundred thousand distinct CDR3 sequences, 40% seen only once; the top ten take 48%. No antigen has been identified for these receptors. Sequenced material: cultured PBMCs, taken from culture after CMV antigen stimulation. The receptors were sampled from a human donor in good health (CMV status not recorded). Some clones in this sample may be carry-over from other donors' samples.

This clonotype has a handful of counts. V gene TRBV7-8 combines with J gene TRBJ2-3; 7 bases match TRBD2. Germline CDR1 and CDR2: SGHVS and FQNEAQ. The length of the CDR3 is 16 residues. Trimming removed 0 bases from V and 2 bases from J; junction bases left unmatched: 5. The CDR3 reads CASSLARLAVTDTQYF. The CDR3 nucleotides are TGTGCCAGCAGCTTAGCTAGGCTAGCGGTCACAGATACGCAGTATTTT.

The J gene is TRBJ2-4, the V gene TRBV6-1; D remains ambiguous. The V gene's germline CDR1 is MNHNS and CDR2 SASEGT. This CDR3 has 11 amino acids. V was shortened by 4 bases and J by 9 bases, with 7 bases between the two germline ends. The CDR3 region has the DNA TGTGCCAGCAGTGGGTCAAGCATTCAGTACTTC. This encodes CASSGSSIQYF.

Concerning this clonotype: The germline gene is not matched at one end of the junction; a read error may be the cause. The DNA of the CDR3 is TGTGCCAGCAGCTTGGTGGCAGGGGACACCGGGGAGCTGTTTTTT. Encoded protein: CASSLVAGDTGELFF. The rearrangement uses TRBV5-3 and TRBJ2-2; TRBD1 might be the D (6 bases). TRBV5-3 qualifies as an ORF whose function is uncertain. CDR3 size: 15 residues.